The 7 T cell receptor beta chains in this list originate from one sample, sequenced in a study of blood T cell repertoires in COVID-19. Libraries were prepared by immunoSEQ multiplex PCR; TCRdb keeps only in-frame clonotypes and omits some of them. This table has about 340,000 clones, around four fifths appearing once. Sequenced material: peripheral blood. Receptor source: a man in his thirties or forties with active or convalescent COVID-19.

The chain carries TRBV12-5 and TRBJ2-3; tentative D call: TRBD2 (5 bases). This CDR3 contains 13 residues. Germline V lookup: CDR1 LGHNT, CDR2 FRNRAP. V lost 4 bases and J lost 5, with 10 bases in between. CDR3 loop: CASGSQAGDTQYF. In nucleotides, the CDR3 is TGTGCTAGTGGTTCGCAGGCGGGAGATACGCAGTATTTT.

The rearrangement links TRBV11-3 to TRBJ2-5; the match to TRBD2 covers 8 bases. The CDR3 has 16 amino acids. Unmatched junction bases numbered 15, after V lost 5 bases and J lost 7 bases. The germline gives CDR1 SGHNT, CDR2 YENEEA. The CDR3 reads CASSPFGEVGRGTQYF. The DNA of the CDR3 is TGTGCCAGCAGCCCCTTCGGGGAGGTCGGGAGGGGGACCCAGTACTTC. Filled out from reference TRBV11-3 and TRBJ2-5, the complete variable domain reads EAGVVQSPRYKIIEKKQPVAFWCNPISGHNTLYWYLQNLGQGPELLIRYENEEAVDDSQLPKDRFSAERLKGVDSTLKIQPAELGDSAVYLCASSPFGEVGRGTQYFGPGTRLLVL.

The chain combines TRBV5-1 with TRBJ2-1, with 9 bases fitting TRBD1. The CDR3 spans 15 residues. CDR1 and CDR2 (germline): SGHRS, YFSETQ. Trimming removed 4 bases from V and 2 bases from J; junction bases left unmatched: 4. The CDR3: CASSIGQGPYNEQFF. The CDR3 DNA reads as TGCGCCAGCAGCATCGGACAGGGGCCCTACAATGAGCAGTTCTTC. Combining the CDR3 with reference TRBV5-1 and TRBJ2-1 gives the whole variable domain KAGVTQTPRYLIKTRGQQVTLSCSPISGHRSVSWYQQTPGQGLQFLFEYFSETQRNKGNFPGRFSGRQFSNSRSEMNVSTLELGDSALYLCASSIGQGPYNEQFFGPGTRLTVL.

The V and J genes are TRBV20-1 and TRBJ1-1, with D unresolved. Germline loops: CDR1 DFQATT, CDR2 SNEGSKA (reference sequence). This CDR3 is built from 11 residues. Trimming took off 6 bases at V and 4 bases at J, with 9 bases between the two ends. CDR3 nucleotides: TGCAGTGCCGTGGCCGTCACTGAAGCTTTCTTT. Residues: CSAVAVTEAFF.

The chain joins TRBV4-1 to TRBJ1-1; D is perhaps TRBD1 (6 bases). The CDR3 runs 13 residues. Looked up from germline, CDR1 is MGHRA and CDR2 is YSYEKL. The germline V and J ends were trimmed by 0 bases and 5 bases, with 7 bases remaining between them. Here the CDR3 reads CASSQDRGTEAFF. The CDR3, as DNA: TGCGCCAGCAGCCAAGACAGGGGAACTGAAGCTTTCTTT.

The CDR3 bases are TGTGCCAGCAGCTTCACAGGGGGCATAGGTTCACCCCTCCACTTT. This sequence encodes CASSFTGGIGSPLHF. This chain uses TRBV7-3 with TRBJ1-6; 9 nucleotides align to TRBD1. The CDR3 has 15 residues. V was clipped by 3 bases and J by 9 bases; unmatched bases: 6. The germline CDR1 and CDR2 sequences are SGHTA and FQGTGA.

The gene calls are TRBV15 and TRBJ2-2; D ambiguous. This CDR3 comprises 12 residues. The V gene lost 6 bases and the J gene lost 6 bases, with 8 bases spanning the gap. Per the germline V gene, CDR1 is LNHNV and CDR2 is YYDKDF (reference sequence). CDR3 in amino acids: CATSRSSGELFF. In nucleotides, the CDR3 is TGTGCCACCAGTAGGAGCTCCGGGGAGCTGTTTTTT.